This TCR beta chain was identified during a study of shared clonotypes between healthy human individuals. Study-level points and caveats: Naive subsets generally exceeded memory subsets in estimated richness. Only blood was sampled, and tissue TCR repertoires likely differ from blood ones.

Sequencing used immunoSEQ multiplex PCR; TCRdb keeps in-frame clones, though not all of them. The sample consists of 600,000 to 750,000 clones, about 90% of them appearing once. Trimming left V 6 bases short and J 6 bases short, with 14 bases between. The CDR3 runs to 13 residues. In germline, CDR1 is SNHLY, CDR2 FYNNEI. This clone has just one count. Antigen unknown. Sample: memory CD8+ T cells from PBMCs. Specified subset: CD45RO+ cells pooled with CCR7-negative TemRA cells. The V gene is TRBV2, the J gene TRBJ1-2; D is perhaps TRBD1 (6 bases). The receptor was isolated from a man aged 18 to 30 in good health. Some clones in this sample may be carry-over from other donors' samples. CDR3 nucleotides: TGTGCCAGCAGATTCAGGACAGCGGATGGCTACACCTTC. Protein sequence: CASRFRTADGYTF.